This T cell receptor (beta chain) came from a study of vaccination and CD4 T cells after COVID-19. Study as a whole: Cellular stimulation was performed using overlapping spike peptides derived from SARS-CoV-2, HCoV-NL63, HCoV-OC43 and HCoV-229E. Broader study findings: Among convalescent patients, a median roughly 86% of reactive clones emerged only after vaccination.

The CDR3 runs 17 residues. Germline loops: CDR1 KGHDR, CDR2 SFDVKD. Trimming cost V 9 bases and J 0 bases, with 20 bases left between them. Treatment defined: roughly ten-day PBMC culture with coronavirus spike peptide pools or control peptides (ViraFEST assay). Expanded clonotypes were found by TCR sequencing after peptide-pool stimulation (ViraFEST). Researchers used the Oncomine TCR Beta short-read assay to sequence DNA from cultured CD4+ T cells. Genomic DNA was extracted from cultured CD4+ T cells. TCRdb independently ran MiXCR on the PCR reads; one entry per CDR3 protein. The sample lists about 17,000 distinct CDR3 sequences; roughly half were seen once. With respect to this clonotype: Its antigen is as yet unknown.

The sample comprised CD4+ T cells from blood, cultured in vitro. The rearrangement joins TRBV24-1 to TRBJ1-5; weak D call: TRBD1 (6 bases). This clonotype was sampled from a human donor who had recovered from COVID-19. The CDR3 coding sequence is TGTGCCACCCTTCTCCTCGGACAGTCTTATAGCAATCAGCCCCAGCATTTT. Translated, it gives CATLLLGQSYSNQPQHF.